This T cell receptor beta chain was recovered during a study of blood T cell repertoires in COVID-19. Study context: From T cells, B-cell-depleted T cells, or PBMCs came the material, which was cDNA or gDNA.

Trimming shortened V by 4 bases and J by 3 bases, and 14 bases separated the two germline ends. This CDR3 spans 14 amino acids. Germline V gene sequence: CDR1 SGHRS, CDR2 YFSETQ. Participant ages covered roughly 18 to 89 years across about 22 US areas. Under the authors' procedure: Using reference gene primer amplification, nucleated cell counts were estimated. Sequencing used immunoSEQ multiplex PCR; TCRdb keeps in-frame clones, though not all of them. The DNA was the basis for D and trimming; V, J and clone size are from that table. The data hold about 210,000 clones, with 75% to 90% observed a single time.

The chain carries TRBV5-1 and TRBJ2-7; tentatively, D is TRBD1 (6 bases). What was sequenced was PBMCs or T cells enriched from blood (not recorded which). This clonotype was sampled from a woman aged 30 to 39 who had been exposed to COVID-19. The CDR3 protein is CASSQIQGSYEQYF. CDR3 sequence (DNA): TGCGCCAGCAGCCAAATACAGGGCAGCTACGAGCAGTACTTC.